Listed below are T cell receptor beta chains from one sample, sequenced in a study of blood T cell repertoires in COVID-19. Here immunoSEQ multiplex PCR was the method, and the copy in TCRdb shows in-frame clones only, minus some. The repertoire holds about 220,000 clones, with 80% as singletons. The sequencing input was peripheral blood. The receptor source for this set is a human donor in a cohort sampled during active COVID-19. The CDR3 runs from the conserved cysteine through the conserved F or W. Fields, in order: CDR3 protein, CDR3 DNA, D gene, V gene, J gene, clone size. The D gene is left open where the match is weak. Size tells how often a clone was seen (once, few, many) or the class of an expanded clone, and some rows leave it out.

CDR3: CASRRDTYEQYF; DNA: TGTGCCAGCAGACGGGACACCTACGAGCAGTACTTC; D: NA; V: TRBV28; J: TRBJ2-7; size: NA
CDR3: CASSATSGGPRNTGELFF; DNA: TGTGCCAGCAGCGCGACTAGCGGGGGGCCTAGAAACACCGGGGAGCTGTTTTTT; D: TRBD2; V: TRBV9; J: TRBJ2-2; size: NA
CDR3: CASSVSVHAYNEQFF; DNA: TGCGCCAGCAGCGTTAGCGTTCACGCCTACAATGAGCAGTTCTTC; D: NA; V: TRBV5-1; J: TRBJ2-1; size: NA
CDR3: CASNTRLSYNEQFF; DNA: TGTGCCAGTAACACGAGGCTTTCCTACAATGAGCAGTTCTTC; D: NA; V: TRBV19; J: TRBJ2-1; size: NA
CDR3: CASSLQRAGNTIYF; DNA: TGTGCCAGCTCCCTACAGAGGGCTGGAAACACCATATATTTT; D: NA; V: TRBV18; J: TRBJ1-3; size: NA
CDR3: CASSLAIAGGTYEQYF; DNA: TGTGCCAGCAGCTTAGCGATTGCAGGGGGGACCTACGAGCAGTACTTC; D: NA; V: TRBV7-2; J: TRBJ2-7; size: NA
CDR3: CASYHDPGNEQFF; DNA: TGTGCCAGCTACCATGACCCGGGCAATGAGCAGTTCTTC; D: NA; V: TRBV28; J: TRBJ2-1; size: NA
CDR3: CASSPGENTGQPQHF; DNA: TGTGCCAGCTCACCTGGGGAAAACACAGGTCAGCCCCAGCATTTT; D: NA; V: TRBV18; J: TRBJ1-5; size: NA
CDR3: CASSPHTGTRAFF; DNA: TGTGCCAGCAGCCCACACACCGGGACAAGAGCTTTCTTT; D: NA; V: TRBV27; J: TRBJ1-1; size: NA
CDR3: CASTSGLVPSPHEQYF; DNA: TGTGCCAGCACTAGTGGACTGGTTCCTAGTCCCCACGAGCAGTACTTC; D: NA; V: TRBV28; J: TRBJ2-7; size: NA
CDR3: CASQRESPYEQYF; DNA: TGTGCCAGTCAGCGGGAGAGTCCCTACGAGCAGTACTTC; D: TRBD2; V: TRBV6-5; J: TRBJ2-7; size: NA
CDR3: CASSQDRTGSYGYTF; DNA: TGCGCCAGCAGCCAAGACCGGACAGGGTCCTATGGCTACACCTTC; D: TRBD1; V: TRBV4-3; J: TRBJ1-2; size: NA
CDR3: CASSLRQGNSPLHF; DNA: TGTGCCAGCAGCTTAAGGCAGGGGAATTCACCCCTCCACTTT; D: NA; V: TRBV11-2; J: TRBJ1-6; size: NA
CDR3: CASSRRQGGWEQYF; DNA: TGTGCCAGCAGTCGGAGACAGGGGGGGTGGGAGCAGTACTTC; D: TRBD1; V: TRBV28; J: TRBJ2-7; size: NA
CDR3: CASSPPGTGETQYF; DNA: TGTGCCAGCAGCCCACCCGGGACAGGAGAAACCCAGTACTTC; D: TRBD1; V: TRBV6-5; J: TRBJ2-5; size: NA
CDR3: CASSSTGAYEQYF; DNA: TGTGCCAGCAGTTCGACAGGGGCCTACGAGCAGTACTTC; D: TRBD1; V: TRBV27; J: TRBJ2-7; size: NA
CDR3: CASSMQGNYGYTF; DNA: TGTGCCAGTAGTATGCAGGGAAACTATGGCTACACCTTC; D: NA; V: TRBV19; J: TRBJ1-2; size: once
CDR3: CASRGADRGNYGYTF; DNA: TGTGCCAGCAGGGGAGCGGACAGGGGGAACTATGGCTACACCTTC; D: TRBD1; V: TRBV5-5; J: TRBJ1-2; size: NA
CDR3: CASSMGQTQETQYF; DNA: TGTGCCAGTAGTATGGGACAGACCCAAGAGACCCAGTACTTC; D: TRBD1; V: TRBV19; J: TRBJ2-5; size: NA
CDR3: CSVRGHKRGSYEQYF; DNA: TGCAGCGTTCGGGGACATAAAAGGGGGTCCTACGAGCAGTACTTC; D: NA; V: TRBV29-1; J: TRBJ2-7; size: NA
CDR3: CASSERGGRSYEQYF; DNA: TGTGCCAGCAGTGAACGCGGGGGTAGGTCCTACGAGCAGTACTTC; D: TRBD2; V: TRBV2; J: TRBJ2-7; size: NA
CDR3: CASSLTDKNTEAFF; DNA: TGTGCCAGCAGCTTAACGGACAAGAACACTGAAGCTTTCTTT; D: NA; V: TRBV7-3; J: TRBJ1-1; size: few
CDR3: CASRAGAGTEAFF; DNA: TGTGCCAGCAGGGCGGGGGCAGGGACTGAAGCTTTCTTT; D: NA; V: TRBV6-5; J: TRBJ1-1; size: NA
CDR3: CASTSPGDTQYF; DNA: TGTGCCAGTACCTCACCGGGAGATACGCAGTATTTT; D: NA; V: TRBV9; J: TRBJ2-3; size: once
CDR3: CASSSGTSGRSEQFF; DNA: TGTGCCAGCAGTTCCGGGACTAGCGGGAGATCCGAGCAGTTCTTC; D: TRBD2; V: TRBV6-6; J: TRBJ2-1; size: NA
CDR3: CASSPLGGTQYF; DNA: TGTGCCAGCAGCCCCCTCGGTGGTACGCAGTATTTT; D: NA; V: TRBV7-8; J: TRBJ2-3; size: once
CDR3: CASSLRTSGHTGELFF; DNA: TGTGCCAGCAGCCTCAGGACTAGCGGACACACCGGGGAGCTGTTTTTT; D: TRBD2; V: TRBV11-2; J: TRBJ2-2; size: NA
CDR3: CASSDSRGKATEAFF; DNA: TGTGCCAGCAGTGACTCAAGGGGGAAGGCGACTGAAGCTTTCTTT; D: NA; V: TRBV6-4; J: TRBJ1-1; size: NA
CDR3: CASSFNRGQGQPQHF; DNA: TGTGCCAGTAGTTTTAACAGGGGGCAGGGTCAGCCCCAGCATTTT; D: TRBD1; V: TRBV19; J: TRBJ1-5; size: NA
CDR3: CASSLVGRVAGGVEQFF; DNA: TGTGCCAGCAGCTTAGTGGGGAGGGTAGCCGGGGGGGTCGAGCAGTTCTTC; D: TRBD2; V: TRBV7-2; J: TRBJ2-1; size: once
CDR3: CASSLLLAAGEQFF; DNA: TGTGCCAGCAGCTTACTCTTAGCAGCCGGTGAGCAGTTCTTC; D: NA; V: TRBV7-9; J: TRBJ2-1; size: once